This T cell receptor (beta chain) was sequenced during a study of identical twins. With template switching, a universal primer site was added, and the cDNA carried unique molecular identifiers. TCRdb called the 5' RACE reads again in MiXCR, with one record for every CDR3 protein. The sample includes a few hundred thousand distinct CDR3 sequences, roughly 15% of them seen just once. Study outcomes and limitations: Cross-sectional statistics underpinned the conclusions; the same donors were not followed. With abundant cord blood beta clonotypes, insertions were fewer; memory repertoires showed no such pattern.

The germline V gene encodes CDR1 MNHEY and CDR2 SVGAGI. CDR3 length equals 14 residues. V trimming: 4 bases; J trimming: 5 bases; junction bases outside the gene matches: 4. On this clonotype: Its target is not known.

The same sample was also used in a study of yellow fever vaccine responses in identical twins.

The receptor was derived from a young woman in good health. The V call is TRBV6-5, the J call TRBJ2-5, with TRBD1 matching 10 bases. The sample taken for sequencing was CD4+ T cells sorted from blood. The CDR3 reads CASSSGTGDETQYF. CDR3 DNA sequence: TGTGCCAGCAGTTCCGGGACAGGGGACGAGACCCAGTACTTC.